This entry lists 19 T cell receptor beta chains sequenced from one sample in a study of OX40 agonist ivuxolimab in advanced cancers. The method was immunoSEQ multiplex PCR; TCRdb's version includes in-frame clones alone and lacks a portion of them. The top ten clones hold around 20% of a sample with approximately 60,000 clones, 94% of them seen once. The sample consisted of CD4+ or CD8+ T cells sorted from blood, taken in a trial of the OX40 agonist ivuxolimab. The receptors here all came from an adult with an advanced solid tumor such as melanoma, head and neck, liver or kidney cancer.

CDR3 loop: CASSQGLAGLSYEQYF. The CDR3, as DNA: TGCGCCAGCAGCCAAGGACTAGCGGGACTCTCCTACGAGCAGTACTTC. The J gene is TRBJ2-7, the V gene TRBV4-1; 11 nucleotides align to TRBD2. From germline, CDR1 is MGHRA and CDR2 YSYEKL. V was clipped by 1 base and J by 0 bases; unmatched bases: 2. CDR3 length: 16 amino acids.

The V call is TRBV5-1, the J call TRBJ2-1; maybe TRBD2 (5 bases). This CDR3 contains 16 residues. Germline CDR1 SGHRS, CDR2 YFSETQ. V gave up 5 bases and J gave up 2 bases, with 17 bases separating them. Written as DNA, the CDR3 is TGCGCCAGCAGTAATTATATCGGGATGACCTACAATGAGCAGTTCTTC. Protein sequence: CASSNYIGMTYNEQFF.

CDR3 sequence (DNA): TGTGCCAGCAGTTACGGGCTAGCTGGGGCAGATACGCAGTATTTT. It codes for CASSYGLAGADTQYF. The chain combines TRBV6-5 with TRBJ2-3; D is possibly TRBD2 (5 bases). The CDR3 spans 15 residues. The germline V gene has CDR1 MNHEY and CDR2 SVGAGI. V was trimmed by 2 bases and J by 4 bases, leaving 13 bases between them.

The V gene is TRBV9, the J gene TRBJ2-3; D is perhaps TRBD2 (5 bases). The CDR3 runs 12 residues. The germline gives CDR1 SGDLS, CDR2 YYNGEE. Trimming cost V 7 bases and J 6 bases, with 12 bases left between them. CDR3 in DNA: TGTGCCAGCGGTACCACGGGGGATACGCAGTATTTT. Protein product: CASGTTGDTQYF.

To note about this clone: The same CDR3 also results from other DNA sequences found in this sample. The chain recombines TRBV28 with TRBJ2-3; the D gene is possibly TRBD2 (5 bases). V was trimmed by 7 bases and J by 3 bases, leaving 17 bases between them. This CDR3 is built from 15 residues. Germline V gene data show CDR1 as MDHEN and CDR2 as SYDVKM. As DNA, the CDR3 is TGTGCCAGCAAAAGAACTCCCGGGGTGACAGATACGCAGTATTTT. This translates into CASKRTPGVTDTQYF.

This chain connects TRBV14 to TRBJ2-5, with D tentatively TRBD1 or TRBD2 (6 bases each). The length of the CDR3 is 13 residues. The V gene lost 6 bases and the J gene lost 11 bases, with 19 bases spanning the gap. Germline loops: CDR1 SGHDN, CDR2 FVKESK. The CDR3 DNA follows: TGTGCCAGCAGTCTCGGGACACGACTAGAGCAGTACTTC. It yields the protein CASSLGTRLEQYF.

This chain links TRBV4-1 with TRBJ1-1, with D perhaps TRBD1 (5 bases). Germline V lookup: CDR1 MGHRA, CDR2 YSYEKL. The length of the CDR3 is 15 residues. With 0 bases removed from V and 0 bases from J, the gap between germline ends came to 8 bases. CDR3: CASSQEGLMNTEAFF. For the CDR3, the DNA is TGCGCCAGCAGCCAAGAGGGACTGATGAACACTGAAGCTTTCTTT.

The genes are TRBV10-2 and TRBJ2-5, with D uncertain. Germline V CDR1 and CDR2: WSHSY, SAAADI. V dropped 2 bases and J dropped 1 base, with 5 bases sitting between them. This CDR3 is built from 13 residues. The CDR3 DNA reads TGCGCCAGCAGTGAGGTTATCCAAGAGACCCAGTACTTC. Protein sequence: CASSEVIQETQYF.

V gene TRBV6-5 combines with J gene TRBJ2-3, with D hard to call. With 4 bases removed from V and 0 bases from J, the gap between germline ends came to 14 bases. CDR1 MNHEY and CDR2 SVGAGI come from the germline V gene. The CDR3 sequence is 16 residues long. CDR3: CASSFRLYPSTDTQYF. In DNA form, the CDR3 reads TGTGCCAGCAGTTTTCGATTGTACCCTAGCACAGATACGCAGTATTTT.

V usage is TRBV13 and J usage is TRBJ1-1; D possibly corresponds to TRBD1 (5 bases). V was pared by 2 bases and J by 1 base, with 5 bases between. Germline V CDR1 and CDR2: PRHDT, FYEKMQ (reference sequence). CDR3 size: 13 residues. The CDR3 region has the DNA TGTGCCAGCAGCTTACAGGGGAACACTGAAGCTTTCTTT. The encoded protein is CASSLQGNTEAFF.

V usage is TRBV7-2 and J usage is TRBJ2-3; D is tentatively TRBD1 or TRBD2 (6 bases each). V lost 2 bases, J lost 0 bases, and 9 bases lay in between. Germline values: CDR1 SGHTA, CDR2 FQGNSA. This CDR3 has 15 amino acids. CDR3 protein: CASSLRGTSTDTQYF. Written as DNA, the CDR3 is TGTGCCAGCAGCTTAAGGGGGACTAGCACAGATACGCAGTATTTT.

V usage is TRBV21-1 and J usage is TRBJ2-7. TRBV21-1 is termed a pseudogene. CDR3 length: 10 residues. The CDR3 nucleotides are TGTGCCAGCAGCGCCTACGAGCAGTACTTC. It translates to CASSAYEQYF.

V gene TRBV27 combines with J gene TRBJ2-1, with 7 bases that match TRBD1. J gave up 2 bases and V 2 bases, and 3 bases lay outside the gene matches. The CDR3 length is 15 residues. Germline CDR1 is MNHEY and CDR2 is SMNVEV (reference sequence). CDR3 amino acids: CASSLDRVTYNEQFF. In DNA, the CDR3 is TGTGCCAGCAGTTTAGACAGGGTAACCTACAATGAGCAGTTCTTC.

This clone was seen just once. The chain has TRBV7-9 and TRBJ1-1; D not certain. The germline V gene encodes CDR1 SEHNR and CDR2 FQNEAQ (reference sequence). This CDR3 has 14 amino acids. Trimming took 4 bases from V and 1 from J, leaving 10 bases between them. The CDR3 DNA sequence: TGTGCCAGCAGCTCAGGAGTTAAGAACACTGAAGCTTTCTTT. This translates into CASSSGVKNTEAFF.

This chain links TRBV7-6 with TRBJ2-7, with D perhaps being TRBD1 or TRBD2 (5 bases each). CDR3 length: 14 amino acids. V was pared by 5 bases and J by 6 bases, with 17 bases between. CDR1 SGHVS and CDR2 FNYEAQ come from the germline V gene. The CDR3 here is CASSPPGTASEQYF. CDR3 coding DNA: TGTGCCAGCAGCCCACCAGGGACCGCCTCCGAGCAGTACTTC.

V gene TRBV10-3 combines with J gene TRBJ2-7, with D possibly being TRBD1 (5 bases). CDR1 ENHRY and CDR2 SYGVKD come from the germline V gene. This CDR3 contains 16 residues. V was pared by 3 bases and J by 2 bases, with 17 bases between. CDR3 protein: CAISERGRTTPYEQYF. The CDR3 DNA reads TGTGCCATCAGTGAAAGGGGCCGGACGACCCCCTACGAGCAGTACTTC.

V usage is TRBV27 and J usage is TRBJ2-3, with no clear D. The germline V gene has CDR1 MNHEY and CDR2 SMNVEV (reference sequence). V was shortened by 8 bases and J by 2 bases, with 8 bases between the two germline ends. The length of the CDR3 is 12 residues. The CDR3 loop reads CASGFITDTQYF. CDR3 nucleotides: TGTGCCAGCGGGTTTATCACAGATACGCAGTATTTT.

This rearrangement joins TRBV27 to TRBJ2-7; 7 bases are a match to TRBD2. The CDR3 covers 15 residues. The trim removed 5 bases at V and 8 bases at J, leaving 15 bases unmatched. The germline V gene has CDR1 MNHEY and CDR2 SMNVEV (reference sequence). The CDR3 region is CASSEDLGGGVKQYF. The CDR3 DNA is TGTGCCAGCAGTGAAGACCTCGGCGGGGGAGTCAAGCAGTACTTC.

The chain joins TRBV27 to TRBJ1-1; unclear D gene. CDR3 length: 14 amino acids. Germline assignment: CDR1 MNHEY and CDR2 SMNVEV (reference sequence). The ends were cut back, 3 bases at V and 5 bases at J, with 13 bases in the middle. DNA for the CDR3: TGTGCCAGCAGTTTTCTAGGGTGGGAAACTGAAGCTTTCTTT. Encoded protein: CASSFLGWETEAFF.